This T cell receptor (beta chain) was sequenced during a study of blood T cell repertoires in COVID-19. For the study at large: PBMCs, B-cell-depleted T cells, or T cells provided the cDNA or gDNA that made up the material.

This table comes from immunoSEQ multiplex PCR, and its TCRdb copy is limited to in-frame clones, with some not included. Among about 34,000 clones listed, 85% to 90% were seen once. This clonotype originated in a man in his 70s with active COVID-19. Sequencing was carried out using peripheral blood.

The CDR3: CASSQGTGVNEQFF. The CDR3 DNA sequence: TGCGCCAGCAGCCAAGGAACAGGGGTGAATGAGCAGTTCTTC. The gene calls are TRBV4-3 and TRBJ2-1, with 7 bases aligning to TRBD1. Germline V lookup: CDR1 LGHNA, CDR2 YSLEER. V lost 1 base to trimming and J lost 7 bases; unmatched junction nucleotides: 4. This CDR3 spans 14 amino acids.